The 20 T cell receptor beta chains below were found in one sample sequenced in a study of CD8 T cells in Susac syndrome. Random hexamers were used to reverse transcribe the RNA input (roughly 0.5 to 1 ug). TCRdb re-called the immunoSEQ multiplex PCR reads through MiXCR, storing one row per CDR3 protein. The repertoire holds roughly 250,000 distinct CDR3 sequences, with approximately 95% as singletons. Sequenced input: CD4+ T cells from PBMCs. The source of these receptors is a human donor with Susac syndrome.

The chain is built from TRBV29-1 and TRBJ2-1; 9 bases are a match to TRBD1. J was trimmed by 8 bases and V by 6 bases; bases with no gene match: 2. The CDR3 contains 11 residues. CDR1 is SQVTM and CDR2 is ANQGSEA in the germline V gene. The CDR3 DNA is TGCAGCGTGGGACAGGGCTATGAGCAGTTCTTC. It is translated as CSVGQGYEQFF.

V usage is TRBV24-1 and J usage is TRBJ2-5; 7 bases are shared with TRBD2. J lost 1 base, V lost 2 bases, and 6 bases had no gene match. CDR1 and CDR2 from the germline V gene are KGHDR and SFDVKD. CDR3 length equals 16 residues. The CDR3 sequence: CATSDSGLSFQETQYF. For the CDR3, the DNA is TGTGCCACCAGTGATTCGGGACTATCCTTCCAAGAGACCCAGTACTTC.

The chain couples TRBV5-1 to TRBJ2-5; 9 nucleotides align to TRBD1. V trimming: 2 bases; J trimming: 5 bases; junction bases outside the gene matches: 7. The CDR3 extends over 15 amino acids. Germline V gene data show CDR1 as SGHRS and CDR2 as YFSETQ. The CDR3 coding sequence is TGCGCCAGCAGCTTAACGGGACAGGGCCTGGAGACCCAGTACTTC. It encodes CASSLTGQGLETQYF.

This chain links TRBV30 with TRBJ2-7, with a weak D call TRBD2 (7 bases). Germline assignment: CDR1 GTSNPN and CDR2 SVGIG (reference sequence). The CDR3 sequence is 17 residues long. The V and J ends lost 2 bases and 6 bases respectively, with 26 bases between them. CDR3: CAWSPYAYREGEGEQYF. The CDR3 region has the DNA TGTGCCTGGAGTCCTTATGCCTACAGGGAGGGGGAAGGCGAGCAGTACTTC. Full variable domain (missing parts from reference TRBV30 and TRBJ2-7): SQTIHQWPATLVQPVGSPLSLECTVEGTSNPNLYWYRQAAGRGLQLLFYSVGIGQISSEVPQNLSASRPQDRQFILSSKKLLLSDSGFYLCAWSPYAYREGEGEQYFGPGTRLTVT.

This chain connects TRBV7-9 to TRBJ2-7, with TRBD1 as a possible D gene (6 bases). V shed 4 bases and J shed 5 bases, with 6 bases lying between them. Germline V gene lookup returns CDR1 SEHNR and CDR2 FQNEAQ (reference sequence). There are 11 residues in the CDR3. CDR3 amino acids: CASSSGDEQYF. The CDR3 DNA sequence: TGTGCCAGCAGCTCAGGGGACGAGCAGTACTTC.

The chain links TRBV30 to TRBJ2-3; D possibly uses TRBD1 or TRBD2 (5 bases each). This CDR3 has 14 amino acids. V was pared by 6 bases and J by 0 bases, with 13 bases between. Per the germline V gene, CDR1 is GTSNPN and CDR2 is SVGIG (reference sequence). Here the CDR3 reads CACARQRSTDTQYF. The CDR3 DNA follows: TGTGCCTGTGCTCGACAGCGGAGCACAGATACGCAGTATTTT.

This chain connects TRBV2 to TRBJ2-2, with D maybe TRBD1 (6 bases). The CDR3 is 16 amino acids. Germline-derived CDR1 and CDR2 are SNHLY and FYNNEI. V lost 2 bases and J lost 0, with 10 bases in between. In DNA form, the CDR3 reads TGTGCCAGCAGTGAAACCAGGACAGCGAACACCGGGGAGCTGTTTTTT. As protein: CASSETRTANTGELFF.

The rearrangement links TRBV7-9 to TRBJ2-2, with D possibly matching TRBD1 (6 bases). V gave up 5 bases and J gave up 2 bases, with 15 bases separating them. Germline V gene sequence: CDR1 SEHNR, CDR2 FQNEAQ (reference sequence). CDR3 length: 16 amino acids. CDR3 nucleotides: TGTGCCAGCAGCAACAAACCGGGACAAAACACCGGGGAGCTGTTTTTT. Protein sequence: CASSNKPGQNTGELFF.

The rearrangement links TRBV27 to TRBJ2-7; D is unresolved. The CDR3 covers 13 residues. V gave up 2 bases and J gave up 6 bases, with 11 bases separating them. Germline CDR1 and CDR2: MNHEY and SMNVEV (reference sequence). The DNA for the CDR3 is TGTGCCAGCAGTTTAGGACGGTGGGCCGAGCAGTACTTC. The encoded protein is CASSLGRWAEQYF.

The rearrangement uses TRBV11-2 and TRBJ2-6; unclear D gene. V was trimmed by 5 bases and J by 0 bases, leaving 17 bases between them. This CDR3 has 18 amino acids. Germline V gene data show CDR1 as SGHAT and CDR2 as FQNNGV. The CDR3 loop reads CASSTVRGSISGANVLTF. CDR3 sequence (DNA): TGTGCCAGCAGCACGGTTAGAGGCTCTATCTCTGGGGCCAACGTCCTGACTTTC.

This chain joins TRBV29-1 and TRBJ1-5, with D possibly TRBD1 on 6 matching bases. Trimming took off 5 bases at V and 2 bases at J, with 13 bases between the two ends. The CDR3 is 14 residues long. Per the germline V gene, CDR1 is SQVTM and CDR2 is ANQGSEA. The DNA for the CDR3 is TGCAGCGTTAGTAGGGGGGATGGCAATCAGCCCCAGCATTTT. Its protein product is CSVSRGDGNQPQHF.

V gene TRBV4-2 combines with J gene TRBJ2-1, with a weak D call TRBD2 (5 bases). The germline V and J ends were trimmed by 1 base and 4 bases, with 8 bases remaining between them. CDR1 and CDR2 from the germline V gene are LGHNA and YNFKEQ. The CDR3 is 14 amino acids. CDR3 sequence (DNA): TGTGCCAGCAGCCAAGTGGGAGTATACAATGAGCAGTTCTTC. Encoded protein: CASSQVGVYNEQFF.

The chain couples TRBV27 to TRBJ2-1; 10 positions agree with TRBD1. The CDR3 has 15 residues. V trimming: 5 bases; J trimming: 9 bases; junction bases outside the gene matches: 10. Germline-derived CDR1 and CDR2 are MNHEY and SMNVEV (reference sequence). The CDR3 loop reads CASSLDRGPQGEQFF. CDR3 coding DNA: TGTGCCAGCAGTCTCGACAGGGGGCCTCAAGGTGAGCAGTTCTTC.

This clonotype has a single count. The chain has TRBV4-1 and TRBJ2-1; no firm D call. Germline V lookup: CDR1 MGHRA, CDR2 YSYEKL. This CDR3 contains 15 residues. V lost 1 base, J lost 2 bases, and 9 bases lay in between. The CDR3 DNA reads TGCGCCAGCAGCCAAGTGGGCCCCACCTACAATGAGCAGTTCTTC. Protein: CASSQVGPTYNEQFF.

This rearrangement joins TRBV3-1 to TRBJ1-2; 8 bases fit TRBD1. Germline V gene data show CDR1 as LGHDT and CDR2 as YNNKEL (reference sequence). The J segment lost 2 bases and the V segment lost 3 bases, leaving 5 bases of the junction unmatched. This CDR3 region has 15 residues. CDR3 region: CASSQMTGANYGYTF. CDR3 coding DNA: TGTGCCAGCAGCCAGATGACAGGGGCAAACTATGGCTACACCTTC.

CDR3 sequence reads: CSAGTGYGYTF. DNA of the CDR3: TGCAGTGCTGGGACGGGTTATGGCTACACCTTC. The chain joins TRBV20-1 to TRBJ1-2; tentative D call: TRBD1 (5 bases). The germline gives CDR1 DFQATT, CDR2 SNEGSKA (reference sequence). The CDR3 loop spans 11 amino acids. V was cut by 5 bases and J by 5 bases, with 9 bases left in between.

The chain recombines TRBV7-2 with TRBJ2-3; no firm D call. Trimming stripped 5 bases from V and 0 bases from J, with 15 bases between. This CDR3 has 16 amino acids. Germline loops: CDR1 SGHTA, CDR2 FQGNSA. CDR3 sequence: CASSQDGIPSTDTQYF. The CDR3 region has the DNA TGTGCCAGCAGCCAAGATGGGATTCCTAGCACAGATACGCAGTATTTT.

The chain carries TRBV5-1 and TRBJ1-1; D remains ambiguous. CDR1 SGHRS and CDR2 YFSETQ come from the germline V gene. V lost 3 bases, J lost 2 bases, and 17 bases lay in between. This CDR3 is 16 amino acids long. The CDR3 reads CASSWGLGRGNTEAFF. CDR3 sequence (DNA): TGCGCCAGCAGCTGGGGATTAGGACGAGGAAACACTGAAGCTTTCTTT.

This clonotype appeared once. This chain joins TRBV12-3 or TRBV12-4 and TRBJ2-7, with 10 nucleotides matching TRBD2. V shed 8 bases and J 3 bases; nucleotides not matched to a gene: 10. CDR3 length equals 15 residues. The CDR3 region is CASGPQREGIYEQYF. CDR3 DNA sequence: TGTGCCAGCGGACCCCAGCGGGAGGGCATCTACGAGCAGTACTTC.

The chain combines TRBV4-2 with TRBJ1-1; D possibly corresponds to TRBD1 (5 bases). Trimming cost V 7 bases and J 4 bases, with 13 bases left between them. The CDR3 is 13 residues long. Germline values: CDR1 LGHNA, CDR2 YNFKEQ. The CDR3, as DNA: TGTGCCAGCAAGGGGACTTGGGGCACTGAAGCTTTCTTT. This translates into CASKGTWGTEAFF.